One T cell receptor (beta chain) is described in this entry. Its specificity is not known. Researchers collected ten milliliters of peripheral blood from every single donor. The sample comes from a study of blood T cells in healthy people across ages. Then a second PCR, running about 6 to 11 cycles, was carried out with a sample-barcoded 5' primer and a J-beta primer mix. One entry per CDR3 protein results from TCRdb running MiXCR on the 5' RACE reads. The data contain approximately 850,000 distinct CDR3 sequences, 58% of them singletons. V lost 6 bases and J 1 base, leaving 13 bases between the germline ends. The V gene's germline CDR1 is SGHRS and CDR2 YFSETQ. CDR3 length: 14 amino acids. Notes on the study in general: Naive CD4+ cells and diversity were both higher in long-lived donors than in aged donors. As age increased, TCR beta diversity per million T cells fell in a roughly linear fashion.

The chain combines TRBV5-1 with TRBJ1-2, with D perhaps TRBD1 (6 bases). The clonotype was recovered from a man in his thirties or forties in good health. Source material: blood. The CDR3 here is CASKGQDFNYGYTF. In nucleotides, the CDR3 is TGCGCCAGCAAGGGACAAGACTTTAACTATGGCTACACCTTC.